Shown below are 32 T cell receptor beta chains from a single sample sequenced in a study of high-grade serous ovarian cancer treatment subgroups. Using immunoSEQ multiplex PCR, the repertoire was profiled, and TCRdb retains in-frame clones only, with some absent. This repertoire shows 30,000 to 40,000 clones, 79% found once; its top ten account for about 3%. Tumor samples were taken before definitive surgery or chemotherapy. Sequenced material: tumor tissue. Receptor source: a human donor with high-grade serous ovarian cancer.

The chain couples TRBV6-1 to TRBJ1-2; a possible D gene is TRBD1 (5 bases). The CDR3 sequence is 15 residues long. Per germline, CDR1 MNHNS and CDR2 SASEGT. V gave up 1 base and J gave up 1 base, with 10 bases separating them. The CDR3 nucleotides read TGTGCCAGCAGTGAAGGACAGACGCTTAACTATGGCTACACCTTC. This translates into CASSEGQTLNYGYTF.

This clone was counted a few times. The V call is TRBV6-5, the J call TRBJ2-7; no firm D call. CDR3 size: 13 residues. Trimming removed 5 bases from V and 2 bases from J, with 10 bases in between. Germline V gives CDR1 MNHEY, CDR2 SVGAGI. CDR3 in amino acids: CASSPHPAYEQYF. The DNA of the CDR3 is TGTGCCAGCAGTCCTCATCCAGCCTACGAGCAGTACTTC.

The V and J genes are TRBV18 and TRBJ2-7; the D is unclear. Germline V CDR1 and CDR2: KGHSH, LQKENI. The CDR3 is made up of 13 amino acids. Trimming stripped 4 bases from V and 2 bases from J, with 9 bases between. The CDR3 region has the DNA TGTGCCAGCTCACACTGCCCTCCCTACGAGCAGTACTTC. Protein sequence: CASSHCPPYEQYF.

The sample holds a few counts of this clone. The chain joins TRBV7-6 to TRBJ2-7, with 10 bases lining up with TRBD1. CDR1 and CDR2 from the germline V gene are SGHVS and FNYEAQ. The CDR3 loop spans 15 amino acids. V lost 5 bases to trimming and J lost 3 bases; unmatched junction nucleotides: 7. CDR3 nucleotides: TGTGCCAGCAGCCCCCGGGACAGGGGCCTCTACGAGCAGTACTTC. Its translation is CASSPRDRGLYEQYF.

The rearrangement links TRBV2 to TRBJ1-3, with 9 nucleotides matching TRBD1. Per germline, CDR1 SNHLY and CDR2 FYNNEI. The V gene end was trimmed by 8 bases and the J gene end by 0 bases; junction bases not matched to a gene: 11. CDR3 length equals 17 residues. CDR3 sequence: CASRTGTGSGSGNTIYF. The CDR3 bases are TGTGCCAGCCGAACCGGGACAGGGAGCGGCTCTGGAAACACCATATATTTT.

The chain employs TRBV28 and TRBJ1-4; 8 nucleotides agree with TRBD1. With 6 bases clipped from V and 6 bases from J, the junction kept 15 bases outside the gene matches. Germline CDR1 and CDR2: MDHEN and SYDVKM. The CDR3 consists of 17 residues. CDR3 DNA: TGTGCCAGCAGCGAGACAGGGCAGGGGGCTTCGGATGAAAAACTGTTTTTT. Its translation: CASSETGQGASDEKLFF.

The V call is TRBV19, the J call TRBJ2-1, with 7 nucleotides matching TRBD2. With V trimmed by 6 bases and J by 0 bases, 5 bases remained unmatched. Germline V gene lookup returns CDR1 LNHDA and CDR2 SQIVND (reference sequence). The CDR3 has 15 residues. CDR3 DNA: TGTGCCAGTAGCTTACTAGCGAGCTCCTACAATGAGCAGTTCTTC. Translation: CASSLLASSYNEQFF.

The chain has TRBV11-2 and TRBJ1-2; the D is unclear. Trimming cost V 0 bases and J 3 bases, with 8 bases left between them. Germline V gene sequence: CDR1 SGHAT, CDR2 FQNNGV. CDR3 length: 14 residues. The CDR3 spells CASSLDGSHYGYTF. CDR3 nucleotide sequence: TGTGCCAGCAGCTTAGATGGGAGTCACTATGGCTACACCTTC.

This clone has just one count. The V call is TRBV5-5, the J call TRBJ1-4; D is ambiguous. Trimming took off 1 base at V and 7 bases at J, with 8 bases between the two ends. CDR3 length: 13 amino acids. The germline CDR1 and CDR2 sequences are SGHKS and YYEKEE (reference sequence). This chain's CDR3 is CASSLRASEKLFF. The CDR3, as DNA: TGTGCCAGCAGCTTGAGAGCAAGTGAAAAACTGTTTTTT.

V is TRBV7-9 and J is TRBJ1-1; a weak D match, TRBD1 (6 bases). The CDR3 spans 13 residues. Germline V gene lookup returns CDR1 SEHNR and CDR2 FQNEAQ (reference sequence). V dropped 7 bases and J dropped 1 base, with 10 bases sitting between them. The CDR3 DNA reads TGTGCCAGCAAAGTAGGGGGGAACACTGAAGCTTTCTTT. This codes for CASKVGGNTEAFF.

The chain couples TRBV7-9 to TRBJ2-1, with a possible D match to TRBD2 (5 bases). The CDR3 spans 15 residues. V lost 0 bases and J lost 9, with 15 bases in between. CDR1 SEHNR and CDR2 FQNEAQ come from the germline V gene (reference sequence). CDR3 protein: CASSLAGYRGGEQFF. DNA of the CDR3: TGTGCCAGCAGCTTAGCGGGCTACCGCGGAGGTGAGCAGTTCTTC. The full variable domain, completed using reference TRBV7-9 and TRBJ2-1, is DTGVSQNPRHKITKRGQNVTFRCDPISEHNRLYWYRQTLGQGPEFLTYFQNEAQLEKSRLLSDRFSAERPKGSFSTLEIQRTEQGDSAMYLCASSLAGYRGGEQFFGPGTRLTVL.

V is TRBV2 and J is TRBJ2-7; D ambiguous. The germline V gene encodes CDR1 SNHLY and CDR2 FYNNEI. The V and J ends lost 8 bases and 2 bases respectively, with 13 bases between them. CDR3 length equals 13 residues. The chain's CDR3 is CASGSWQTYEQYF. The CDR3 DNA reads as TGTGCCAGCGGATCCTGGCAGACCTACGAGCAGTACTTC.

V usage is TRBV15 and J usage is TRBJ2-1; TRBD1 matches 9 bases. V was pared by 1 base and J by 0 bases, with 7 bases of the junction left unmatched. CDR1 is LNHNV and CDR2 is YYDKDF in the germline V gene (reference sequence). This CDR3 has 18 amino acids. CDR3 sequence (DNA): TGTGCCACCAGCAGAGTAGGGACAGGGTTGGCCTCCTACAATGAGCAGTTCTTC. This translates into CATSRVGTGLASYNEQFF.

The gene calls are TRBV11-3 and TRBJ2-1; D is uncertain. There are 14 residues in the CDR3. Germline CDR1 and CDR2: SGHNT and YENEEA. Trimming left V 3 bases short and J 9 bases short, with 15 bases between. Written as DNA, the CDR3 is TGTGCCAGCAGCTTGAGGCCTCACCTCGGTGAGCAGTTCTTC. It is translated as CASSLRPHLGEQFF.

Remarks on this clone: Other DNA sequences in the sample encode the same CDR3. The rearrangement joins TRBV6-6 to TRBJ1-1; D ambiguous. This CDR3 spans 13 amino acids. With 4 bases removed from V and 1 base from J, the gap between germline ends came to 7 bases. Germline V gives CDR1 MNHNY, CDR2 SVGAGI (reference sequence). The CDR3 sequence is CASSLQGNTEAFF. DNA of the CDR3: TGTGCCAGCAGTTTACAAGGGAACACTGAAGCTTTCTTT.

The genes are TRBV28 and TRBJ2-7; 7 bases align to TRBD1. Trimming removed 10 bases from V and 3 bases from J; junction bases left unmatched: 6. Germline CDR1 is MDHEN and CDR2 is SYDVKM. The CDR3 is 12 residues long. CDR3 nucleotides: TGTGCCACCGACAGGGTAGGCTACGAGCAGTACTTC. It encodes CATDRVGYEQYF.

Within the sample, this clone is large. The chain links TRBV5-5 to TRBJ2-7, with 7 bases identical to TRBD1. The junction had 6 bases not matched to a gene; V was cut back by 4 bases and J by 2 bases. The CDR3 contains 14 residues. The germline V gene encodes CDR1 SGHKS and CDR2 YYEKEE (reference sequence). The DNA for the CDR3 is TGTGCCAGCAGCCTGTGGGACAGCACCTACGAGCAGTACTTC. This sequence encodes CASSLWDSTYEQYF.

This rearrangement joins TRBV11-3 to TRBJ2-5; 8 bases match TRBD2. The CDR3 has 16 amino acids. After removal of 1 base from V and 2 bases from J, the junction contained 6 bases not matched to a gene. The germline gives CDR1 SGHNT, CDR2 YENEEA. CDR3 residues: CASSLAGGPQQETQYF. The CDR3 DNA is TGTGCCAGCAGCTTAGCGGGAGGGCCCCAACAAGAGACCCAGTACTTC.

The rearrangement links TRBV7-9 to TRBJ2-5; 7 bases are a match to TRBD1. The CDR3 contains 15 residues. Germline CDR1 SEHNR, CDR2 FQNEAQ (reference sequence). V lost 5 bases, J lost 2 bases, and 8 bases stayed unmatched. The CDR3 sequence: CASSLTTGEQETQYF. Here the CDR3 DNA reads TGTGCCAGCAGCCTAACTACAGGGGAACAAGAGACCCAGTACTTC.

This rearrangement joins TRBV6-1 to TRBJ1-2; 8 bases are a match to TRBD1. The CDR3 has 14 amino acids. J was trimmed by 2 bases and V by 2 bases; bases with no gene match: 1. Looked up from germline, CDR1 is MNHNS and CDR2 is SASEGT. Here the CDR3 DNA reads TGTGCCAGCAGTGAACAGGGGGCAAACTATGGCTACACCTTC. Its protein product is CASSEQGANYGYTF.

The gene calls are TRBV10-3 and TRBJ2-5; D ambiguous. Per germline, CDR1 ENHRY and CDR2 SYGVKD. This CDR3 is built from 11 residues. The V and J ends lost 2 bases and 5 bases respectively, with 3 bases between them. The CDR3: CAISEGETQYF. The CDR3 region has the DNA TGTGCCATCAGTGAGGGGGAGACCCAGTACTTC.

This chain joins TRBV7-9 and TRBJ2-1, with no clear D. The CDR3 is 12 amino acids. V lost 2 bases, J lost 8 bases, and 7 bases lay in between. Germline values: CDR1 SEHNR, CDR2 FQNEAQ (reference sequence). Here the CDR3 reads CASSLLVDEQFF. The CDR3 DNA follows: TGTGCCAGCAGCTTACTGGTAGATGAGCAGTTCTTC.

The CDR3 spells CASSWTSETYEQYF. Here the CDR3 DNA reads TGTGCCAGCAGCTGGACTAGCGAGACCTACGAGCAGTACTTC. The chain is built from TRBV6-6 and TRBJ2-7; 9 bases agree with TRBD2. Germline V gives CDR1 MNHNY, CDR2 SVGAGI (reference sequence). V gave up 6 bases and J gave up 2 bases; unmatched junction bases: 5. CDR3 length: 14 residues.

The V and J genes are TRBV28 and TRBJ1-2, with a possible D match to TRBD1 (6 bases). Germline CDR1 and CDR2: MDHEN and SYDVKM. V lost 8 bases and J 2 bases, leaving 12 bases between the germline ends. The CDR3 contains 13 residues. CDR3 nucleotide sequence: TGTGCCAGCGCGGGGGCGGGGAACTATGGCTACACCTTC. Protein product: CASAGAGNYGYTF.

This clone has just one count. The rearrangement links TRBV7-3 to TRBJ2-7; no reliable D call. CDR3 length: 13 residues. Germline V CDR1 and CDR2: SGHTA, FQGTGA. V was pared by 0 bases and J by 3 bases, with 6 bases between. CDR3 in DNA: TGTGCCAGCAGCTTAACAGCTAGCTACGAGCAGTACTTC. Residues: CASSLTASYEQYF. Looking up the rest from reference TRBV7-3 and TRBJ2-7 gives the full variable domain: GAGVSQTPSNKVTEKGKYVELRCDPISGHTALYWYRQSLGQGPEFLIYFQGTGAADDSGLPNDRFFAVRPEGSVSTLKIQRTERGDSAVYLCASSLTASYEQYFGPGTRLTVT.

Here the CDR3 DNA reads TGTGCCAGCAGCCTAGGGACGATTAGCACAGATACGCAGTATTTT. Translated, it gives CASSLGTISTDTQYF. The chain employs TRBV5-4 and TRBJ2-3; D may correspond to TRBD1 or TRBD2 (5 bases each). Germline lookup yields CDR1 SGHNT and CDR2 YYREEE (reference sequence). Trimming removed 4 bases from V and 0 bases from J, with 12 bases in between. This CDR3 spans 15 amino acids.

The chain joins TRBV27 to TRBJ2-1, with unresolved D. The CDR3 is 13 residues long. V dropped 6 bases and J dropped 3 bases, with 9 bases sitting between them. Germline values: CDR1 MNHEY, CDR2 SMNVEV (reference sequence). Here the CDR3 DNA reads TGTGCCAGCAGGGCCGATTACTACAATGAGCAGTTCTTC. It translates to CASRADYYNEQFF.

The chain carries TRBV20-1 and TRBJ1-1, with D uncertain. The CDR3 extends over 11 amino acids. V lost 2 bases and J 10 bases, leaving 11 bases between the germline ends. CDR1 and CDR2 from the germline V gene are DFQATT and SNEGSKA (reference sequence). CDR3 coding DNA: TGCAGTGCTAGACTCGACTCTCGAGCTTTCTTT. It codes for CSARLDSRAFF.

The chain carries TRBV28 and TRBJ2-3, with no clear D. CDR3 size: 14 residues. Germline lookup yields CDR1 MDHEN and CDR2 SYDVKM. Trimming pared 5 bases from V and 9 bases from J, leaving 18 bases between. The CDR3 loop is CASSAEEVLGTQYF. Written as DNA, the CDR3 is TGTGCCAGCAGTGCTGAGGAAGTCCTAGGGACGCAGTATTTT.

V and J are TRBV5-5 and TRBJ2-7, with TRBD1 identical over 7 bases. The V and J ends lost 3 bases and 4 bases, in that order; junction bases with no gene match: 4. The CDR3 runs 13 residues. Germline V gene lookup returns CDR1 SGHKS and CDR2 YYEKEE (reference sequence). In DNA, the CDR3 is TGTGCCAGCAGCTCAATGACAGGGTACGAGCAGTACTTC. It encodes CASSSMTGYEQYF.

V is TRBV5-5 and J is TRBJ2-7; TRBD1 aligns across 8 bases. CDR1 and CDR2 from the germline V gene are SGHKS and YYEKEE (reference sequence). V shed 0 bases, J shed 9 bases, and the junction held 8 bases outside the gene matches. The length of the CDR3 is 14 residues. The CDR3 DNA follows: TGTGCCAGCAGCTTGGAAGGACAGGGATTGCGGCAGTACTTC. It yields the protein CASSLEGQGLRQYF. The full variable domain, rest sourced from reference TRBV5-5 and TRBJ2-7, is DAGVTQSPTHLIKTRGQQVTLRCSPISGHKSVSWYQQVLGQGPQFIFQYYEKEERGRGNFPDRFSARQFPNYSSELNVNALLLGDSALYLCASSLEGQGLRQYFGPGTRLTVT.

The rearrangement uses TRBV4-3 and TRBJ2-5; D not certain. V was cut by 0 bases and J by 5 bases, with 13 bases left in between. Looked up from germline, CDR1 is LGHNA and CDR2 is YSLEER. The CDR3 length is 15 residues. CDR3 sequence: CASSQDGPRRETQYF. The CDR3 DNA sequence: TGCGCCAGCAGCCAAGATGGGCCCCGCCGGGAGACCCAGTACTTC.